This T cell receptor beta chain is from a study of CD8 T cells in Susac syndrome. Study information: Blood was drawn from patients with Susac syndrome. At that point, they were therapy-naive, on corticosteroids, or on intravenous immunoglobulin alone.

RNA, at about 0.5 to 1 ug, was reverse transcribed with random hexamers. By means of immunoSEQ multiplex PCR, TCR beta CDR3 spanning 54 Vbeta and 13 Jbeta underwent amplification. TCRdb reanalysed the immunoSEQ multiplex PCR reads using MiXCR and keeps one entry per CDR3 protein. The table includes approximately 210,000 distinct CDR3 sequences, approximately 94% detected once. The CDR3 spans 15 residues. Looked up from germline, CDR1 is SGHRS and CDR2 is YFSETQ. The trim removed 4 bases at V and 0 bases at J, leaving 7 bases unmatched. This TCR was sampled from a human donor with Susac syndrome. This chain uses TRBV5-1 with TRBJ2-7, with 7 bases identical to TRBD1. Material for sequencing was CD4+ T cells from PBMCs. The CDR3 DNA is TGCGCCAGCAGCGAAGTGACAGGGACCTCCTACGAGCAGTACTTC. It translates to CASSEVTGTSYEQYF.